This T cell receptor beta chain was captured by sequencing in a study of human T cells and chemical hapten exposure. Study-level results: Among TCRs, those above 1 in 1000 frequency were unaffected by DPC sensitization. Compared to controls, expanded TCRs made significantly more large clusters of similar CDR3s.

The CDR3 is 14 residues long. The ends were cut back, 1 base at V and 2 bases at J, with 6 bases in the middle. The germline gives CDR1 SGHTA, CDR2 FQGNSA. This clonotype has ten or more counts. Its antigen is not known. Time point specified: pre-sensitization, week 0. This sample's treatment: therapeutic diphenylcyclopropenone sensitization with weekly scalp DPC. Sequencing started from total RNA isolated from unfractionated whole blood. TCRdb reprocessed the RACE reads with MiXCR, giving one entry per CDR3 protein. The sample includes around 200,000 distinct CDR3 sequences, about 31% seen only once; the top ten take just under 3%.

The J gene is TRBJ2-1, the V gene TRBV7-2; D remains ambiguous. This TCR came from a woman in her twenties or thirties with alopecia areata. Some clones in this sample may be carry-over from other donors' samples. The sample consisted of whole blood, taken in connection with sensitization to the hapten diphenylcyclopropenone (DPC). CDR3 nucleotides: TGTGCCAGCAGCTTAGAACGGACCTACAATGAGCAGTTCTTC. Translated, it gives CASSLERTYNEQFF.